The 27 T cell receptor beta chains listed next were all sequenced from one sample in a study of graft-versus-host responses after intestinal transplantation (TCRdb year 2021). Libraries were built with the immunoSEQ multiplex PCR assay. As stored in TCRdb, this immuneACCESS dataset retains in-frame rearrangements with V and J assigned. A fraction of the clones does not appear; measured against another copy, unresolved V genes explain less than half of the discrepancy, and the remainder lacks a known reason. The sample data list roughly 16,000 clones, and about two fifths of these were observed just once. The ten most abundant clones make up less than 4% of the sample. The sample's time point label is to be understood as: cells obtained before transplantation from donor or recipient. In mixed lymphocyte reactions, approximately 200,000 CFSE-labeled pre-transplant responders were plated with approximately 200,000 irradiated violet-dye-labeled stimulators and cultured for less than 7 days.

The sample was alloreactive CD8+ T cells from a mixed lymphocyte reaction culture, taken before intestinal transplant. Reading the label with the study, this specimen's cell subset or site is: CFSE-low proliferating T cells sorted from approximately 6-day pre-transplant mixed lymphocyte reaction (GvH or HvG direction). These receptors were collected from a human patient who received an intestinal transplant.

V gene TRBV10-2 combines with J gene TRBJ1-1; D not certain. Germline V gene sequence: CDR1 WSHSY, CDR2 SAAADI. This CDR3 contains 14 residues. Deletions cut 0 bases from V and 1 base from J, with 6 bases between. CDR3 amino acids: CASSESHPNTEAFF. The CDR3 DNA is TGCGCCAGCAGTGAGTCGCACCCGAACACTGAAGCTTTCTTT.

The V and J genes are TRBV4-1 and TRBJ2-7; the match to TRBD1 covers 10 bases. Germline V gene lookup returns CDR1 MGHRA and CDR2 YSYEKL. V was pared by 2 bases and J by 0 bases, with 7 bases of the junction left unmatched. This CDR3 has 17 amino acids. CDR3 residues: CASSQYPGTGVSYEQYF. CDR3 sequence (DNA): TGCGCCAGCAGCCAATACCCCGGGACAGGGGTCTCCTACGAGCAGTACTTC.

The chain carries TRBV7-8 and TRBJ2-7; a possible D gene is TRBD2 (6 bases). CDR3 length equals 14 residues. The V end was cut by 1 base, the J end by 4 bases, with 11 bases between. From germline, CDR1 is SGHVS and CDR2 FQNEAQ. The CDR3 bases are TGTGCCAGCAGCTTAGTTGCGGGATCATACGAGCAGTACTTC. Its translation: CASSLVAGSYEQYF.

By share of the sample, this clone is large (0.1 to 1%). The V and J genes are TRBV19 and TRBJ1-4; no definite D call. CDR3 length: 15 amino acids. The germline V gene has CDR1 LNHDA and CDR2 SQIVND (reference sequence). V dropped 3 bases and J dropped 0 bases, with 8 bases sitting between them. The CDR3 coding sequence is TGTGCCAGTAGTATGAGCCGAGCAACTAATGAAAAACTGTTTTTT. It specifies CASSMSRATNEKLFF.

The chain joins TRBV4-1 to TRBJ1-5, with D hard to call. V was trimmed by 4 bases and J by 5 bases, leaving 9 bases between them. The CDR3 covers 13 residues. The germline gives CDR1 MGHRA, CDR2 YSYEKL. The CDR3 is CASSPNSYQPQHF. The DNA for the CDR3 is TGCGCCAGCAGCCCAAATTCGTATCAGCCCCAGCATTTT.

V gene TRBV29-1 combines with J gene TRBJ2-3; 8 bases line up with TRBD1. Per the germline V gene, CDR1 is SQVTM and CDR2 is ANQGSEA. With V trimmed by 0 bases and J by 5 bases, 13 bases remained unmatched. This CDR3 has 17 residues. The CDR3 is CSVEDIEGQAGEDTQYF. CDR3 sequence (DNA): TGCAGCGTTGAAGATATAGAGGGACAGGCTGGAGAAGATACGCAGTATTTT.

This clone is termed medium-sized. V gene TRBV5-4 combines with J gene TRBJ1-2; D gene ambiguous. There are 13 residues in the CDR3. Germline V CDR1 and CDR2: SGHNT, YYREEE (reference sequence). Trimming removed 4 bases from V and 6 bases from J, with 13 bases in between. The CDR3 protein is CASSPSGVNGYTF. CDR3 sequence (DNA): TGTGCCAGCAGCCCCTCTGGGGTAAATGGCTACACCTTC.

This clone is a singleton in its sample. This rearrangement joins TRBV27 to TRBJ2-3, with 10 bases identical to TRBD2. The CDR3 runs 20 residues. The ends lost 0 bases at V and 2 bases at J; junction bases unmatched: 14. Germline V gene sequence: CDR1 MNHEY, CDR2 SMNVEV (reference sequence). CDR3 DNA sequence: TGTGCCAGCAGTTTATCCTTGGCCCTAGCGGGAGAATCATCCACAGATACGCAGTATTTT. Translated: CASSLSLALAGESSTDTQYF.

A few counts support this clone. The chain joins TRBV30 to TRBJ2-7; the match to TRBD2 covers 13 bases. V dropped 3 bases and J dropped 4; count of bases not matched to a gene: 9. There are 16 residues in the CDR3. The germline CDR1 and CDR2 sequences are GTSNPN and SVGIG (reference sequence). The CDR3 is CAWRSWTSGSQYEQYF. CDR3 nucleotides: TGTGCCTGGAGAAGTTGGACTAGCGGGAGTCAGTACGAGCAGTACTTC.

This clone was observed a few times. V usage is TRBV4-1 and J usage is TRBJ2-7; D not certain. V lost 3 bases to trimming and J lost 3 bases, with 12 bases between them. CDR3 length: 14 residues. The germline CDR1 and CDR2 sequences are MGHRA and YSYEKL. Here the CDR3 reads CASSQHLLGYEQYF. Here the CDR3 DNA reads TGCGCCAGCAGCCAGCACCTGCTAGGCTACGAGCAGTACTTC.

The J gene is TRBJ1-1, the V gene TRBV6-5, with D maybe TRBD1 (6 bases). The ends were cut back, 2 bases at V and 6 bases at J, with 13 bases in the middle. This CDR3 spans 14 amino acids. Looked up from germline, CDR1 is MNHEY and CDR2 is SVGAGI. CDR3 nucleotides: TGTGCCAGCAGTTACGGGGGGGCAGACGCTGAAGCTTTCTTT. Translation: CASSYGGADAEAFF.

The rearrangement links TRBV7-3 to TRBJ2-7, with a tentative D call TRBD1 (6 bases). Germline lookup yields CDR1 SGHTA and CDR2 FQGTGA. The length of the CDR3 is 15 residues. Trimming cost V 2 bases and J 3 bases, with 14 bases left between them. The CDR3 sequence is CASSLAPTGLYEQYF. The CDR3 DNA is TGTGCCAGCAGCTTAGCCCCTACAGGGCTCTACGAGCAGTACTTC.

As DNA, the CDR3 is TGTGCCAGCAGCTCCCTAGCGGGATTCTACGAGCAGTACTTC. It translates to CASSSLAGFYEQYF. The chain uses TRBV7-9 and TRBJ2-7; 9 bases line up with TRBD2. Trimming at V came to 4 bases and at J to 3 bases, leaving 4 bases not matched to a gene. Germline V CDR1 and CDR2: SEHNR, FQNEAQ (reference sequence). This CDR3 has 14 amino acids.

This chain's CDR3 is CASSFTVGVPNEKLFF. The CDR3 DNA follows: TGTGCCAGCAGCTTCACGGTCGGGGTGCCTAATGAAAAACTGTTTTTT. This chain joins TRBV5-7 and TRBJ1-4; D not certain. TRBV5-7 carries the ORF label, with uncertain function. The V gene lost 2 bases and the J gene lost 3 bases, with 14 bases spanning the gap. The CDR3 consists of 16 residues.

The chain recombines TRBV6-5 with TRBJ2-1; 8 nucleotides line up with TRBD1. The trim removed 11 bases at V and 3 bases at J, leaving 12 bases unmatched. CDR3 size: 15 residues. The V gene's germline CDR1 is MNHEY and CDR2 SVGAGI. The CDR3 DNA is TGTGCCGGCCGACAAACCGGACAGGGCTACAATGAGCAGTTCTTC. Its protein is CAGRQTGQGYNEQFF.

The CDR3 region has the DNA TGTGCCATCAGTGTGAGGACAGGGGGCTACGAGCAGTACTTC. It translates to CAISVRTGGYEQYF. This sequence joins TRBV10-3 and TRBJ2-7; 10 nucleotides agree with TRBD1. Germline V lookup: CDR1 ENHRY, CDR2 SYGVKD. The CDR3 runs to 14 residues. V shed 4 bases and J 3 bases; nucleotides not matched to a gene: 3.

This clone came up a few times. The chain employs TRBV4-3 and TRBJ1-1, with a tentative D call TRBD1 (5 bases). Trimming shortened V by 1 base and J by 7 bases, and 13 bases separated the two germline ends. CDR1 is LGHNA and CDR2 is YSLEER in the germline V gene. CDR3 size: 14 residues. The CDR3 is CASSQAPRALEAFF. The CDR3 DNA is TGCGCCAGCAGCCAAGCTCCCAGGGCCCTTGAAGCTTTCTTT.

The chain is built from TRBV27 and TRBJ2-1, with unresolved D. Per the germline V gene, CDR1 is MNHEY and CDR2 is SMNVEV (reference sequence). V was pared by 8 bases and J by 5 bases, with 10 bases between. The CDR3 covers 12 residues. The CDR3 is CASGIGNNEQFF. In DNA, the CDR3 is TGTGCCAGCGGGATAGGAAACAATGAGCAGTTCTTC.

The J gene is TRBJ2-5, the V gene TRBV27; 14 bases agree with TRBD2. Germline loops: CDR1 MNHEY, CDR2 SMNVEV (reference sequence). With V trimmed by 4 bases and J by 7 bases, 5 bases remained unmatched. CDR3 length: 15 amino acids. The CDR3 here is CASSWGLAGEGTQYF. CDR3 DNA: TGTGCCAGCAGTTGGGGACTAGCGGGAGAGGGGACCCAGTACTTC.

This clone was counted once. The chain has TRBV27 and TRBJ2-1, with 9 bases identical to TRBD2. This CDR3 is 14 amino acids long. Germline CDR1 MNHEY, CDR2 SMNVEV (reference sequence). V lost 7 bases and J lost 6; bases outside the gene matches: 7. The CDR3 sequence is CASNQLAGGNEQFF. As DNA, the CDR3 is TGTGCCAGCAATCAACTAGCGGGTGGCAATGAGCAGTTCTTC.

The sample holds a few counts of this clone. CDR3 amino acids: CASSLSRGRSYEQYF. The CDR3 DNA follows: TGTGCCAGCAGCTTGTCGAGGGGGCGATCCTACGAGCAGTACTTC. The genes are TRBV11-2 and TRBJ2-7; 7 bases are shared with TRBD1. This CDR3 has 15 residues. Germline V gene sequence: CDR1 SGHAT, CDR2 FQNNGV. Trimming removed 3 bases from V and 1 base from J; junction bases left unmatched: 6. Combining the CDR3 with reference TRBV11-2 and TRBJ2-7 gives the whole variable domain EAGVAQSPRYKIIEKRQSVAFWCNPISGHATLYWYQQILGQGPKLLIQFQNNGVVDDSQLPKDRFSAERLKGVDSTLKIQPAKLEDSAVYLCASSLSRGRSYEQYFGPGTRLTVT.

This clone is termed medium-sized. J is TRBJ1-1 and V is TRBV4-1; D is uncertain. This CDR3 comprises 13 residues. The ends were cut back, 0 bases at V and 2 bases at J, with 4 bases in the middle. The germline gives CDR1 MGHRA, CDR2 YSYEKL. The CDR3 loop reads CASSQEDNTEAFF. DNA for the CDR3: TGCGCCAGCAGCCAAGAGGACAACACTGAAGCTTTCTTT.

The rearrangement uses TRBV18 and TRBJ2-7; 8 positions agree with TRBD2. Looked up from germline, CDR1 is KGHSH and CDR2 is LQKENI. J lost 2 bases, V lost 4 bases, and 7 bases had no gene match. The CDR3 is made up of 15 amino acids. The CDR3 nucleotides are TGTGCCAGCTCACGTTCACTAGCGGTTACCTACGAGCAGTACTTC. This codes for CASSRSLAVTYEQYF.

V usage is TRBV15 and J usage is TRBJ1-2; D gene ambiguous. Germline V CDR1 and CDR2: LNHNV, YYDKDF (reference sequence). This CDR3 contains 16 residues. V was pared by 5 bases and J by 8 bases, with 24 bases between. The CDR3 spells CATSPGVWTLLRGYTF. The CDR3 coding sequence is TGTGCCACCAGCCCTGGGGTATGGACCCTTCTAAGAGGCTACACCTTC.

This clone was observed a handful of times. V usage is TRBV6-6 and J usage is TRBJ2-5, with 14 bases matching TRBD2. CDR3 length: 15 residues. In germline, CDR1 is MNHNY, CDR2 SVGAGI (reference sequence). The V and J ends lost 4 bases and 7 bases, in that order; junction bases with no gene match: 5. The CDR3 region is CASSWGLAGEGTQYF. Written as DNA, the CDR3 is TGTGCCAGCAGTTGGGGACTAGCGGGAGAGGGGACCCAGTACTTC.

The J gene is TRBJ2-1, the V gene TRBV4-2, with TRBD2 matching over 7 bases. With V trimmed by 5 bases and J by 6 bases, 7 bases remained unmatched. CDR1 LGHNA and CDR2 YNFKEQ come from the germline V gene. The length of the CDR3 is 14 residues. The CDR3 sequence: CASSWTGGRNEQFF. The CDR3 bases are TGTGCCAGCAGCTGGACGGGAGGTCGCAATGAGCAGTTCTTC.

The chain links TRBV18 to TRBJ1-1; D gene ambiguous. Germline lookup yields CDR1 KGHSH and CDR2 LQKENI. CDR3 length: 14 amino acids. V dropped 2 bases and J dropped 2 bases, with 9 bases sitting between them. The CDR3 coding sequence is TGTGCCAGCTCACCAAAGCGGGGTAACACTGAAGCTTTCTTT. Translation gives CASSPKRGNTEAFF.